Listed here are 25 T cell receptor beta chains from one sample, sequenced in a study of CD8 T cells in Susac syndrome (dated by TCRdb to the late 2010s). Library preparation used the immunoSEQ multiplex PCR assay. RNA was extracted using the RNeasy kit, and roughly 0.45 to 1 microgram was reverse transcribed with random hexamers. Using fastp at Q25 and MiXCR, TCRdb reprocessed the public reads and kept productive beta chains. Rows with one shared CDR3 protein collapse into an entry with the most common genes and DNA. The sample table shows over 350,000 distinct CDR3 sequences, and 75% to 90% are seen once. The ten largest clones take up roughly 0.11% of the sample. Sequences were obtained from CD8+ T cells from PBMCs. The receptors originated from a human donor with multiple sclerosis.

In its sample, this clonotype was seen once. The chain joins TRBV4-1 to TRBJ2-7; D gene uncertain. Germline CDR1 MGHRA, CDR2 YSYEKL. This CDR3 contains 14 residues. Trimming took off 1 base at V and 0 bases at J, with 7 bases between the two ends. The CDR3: CASSQGADSYEQYF. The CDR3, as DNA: TGCGCCAGCAGCCAAGGGGCCGACTCCTACGAGCAGTACTTC.

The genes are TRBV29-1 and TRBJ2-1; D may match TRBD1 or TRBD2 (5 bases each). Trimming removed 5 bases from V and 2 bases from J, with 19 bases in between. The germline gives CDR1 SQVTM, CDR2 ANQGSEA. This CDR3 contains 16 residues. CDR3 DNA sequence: TGCAGCGTTTTGTATCGGGGCCTGAGCCCCTACAATGAGCAGTTCTTC. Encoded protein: CSVLYRGLSPYNEQFF.

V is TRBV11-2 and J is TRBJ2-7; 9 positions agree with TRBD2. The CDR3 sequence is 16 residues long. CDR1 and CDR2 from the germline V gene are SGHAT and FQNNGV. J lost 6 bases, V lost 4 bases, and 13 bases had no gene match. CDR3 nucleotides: TGTGCCAGCAGCTCAGGAGGAGCGGGAGGCCCCATCGAGCAGTACTTC. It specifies CASSSGGAGGPIEQYF.

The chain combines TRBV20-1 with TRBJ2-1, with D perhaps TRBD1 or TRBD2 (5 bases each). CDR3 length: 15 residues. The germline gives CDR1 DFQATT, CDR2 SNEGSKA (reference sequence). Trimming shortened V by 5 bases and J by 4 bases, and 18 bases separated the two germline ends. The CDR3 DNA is TGCAGTGCTGGCCGCCGGGGCCCAGTGTACAATGAGCAGTTCTTC. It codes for CSAGRRGPVYNEQFF.

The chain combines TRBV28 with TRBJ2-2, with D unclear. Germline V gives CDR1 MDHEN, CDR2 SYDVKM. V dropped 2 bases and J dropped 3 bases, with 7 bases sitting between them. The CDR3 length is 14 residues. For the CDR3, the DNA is TGTGCCAGCAGTTTAAGCTTCGACACCGGGGAGCTGTTTTTT. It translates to CASSLSFDTGELFF.

The CDR3 loop is CASSDSEQGVANTIYF. CDR3 bases: TGCGCCAGCAGCGACTCGGAGCAGGGAGTAGCAAACACCATATATTTT. V is TRBV4-1 and J is TRBJ1-3; TRBD1 is a possible D gene (5 bases). Per the germline V gene, CDR1 is MGHRA and CDR2 is YSYEKL. V was pared by 5 bases and J by 6 bases, with 20 bases between. This CDR3 is 16 amino acids long.

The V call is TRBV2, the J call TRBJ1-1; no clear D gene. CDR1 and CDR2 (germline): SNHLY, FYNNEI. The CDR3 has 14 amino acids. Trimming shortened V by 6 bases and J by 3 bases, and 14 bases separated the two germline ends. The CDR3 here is CASSIETKDTEAFF. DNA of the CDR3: TGTGCCAGCAGCATAGAGACAAAAGACACTGAAGCTTTCTTT.

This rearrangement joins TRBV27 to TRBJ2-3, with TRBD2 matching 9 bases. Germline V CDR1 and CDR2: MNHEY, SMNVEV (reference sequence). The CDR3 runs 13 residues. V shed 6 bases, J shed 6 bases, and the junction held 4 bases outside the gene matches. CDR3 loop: CASRLAGWDTQYF. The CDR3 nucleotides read TGTGCCAGCAGGCTAGCGGGGTGGGATACGCAGTATTTT.

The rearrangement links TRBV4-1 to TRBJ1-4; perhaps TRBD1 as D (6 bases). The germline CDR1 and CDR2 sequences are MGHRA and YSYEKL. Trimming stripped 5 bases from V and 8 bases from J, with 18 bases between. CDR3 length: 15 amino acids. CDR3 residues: CASSYRDTNREKLFF. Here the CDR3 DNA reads TGCGCCAGCAGCTACCGGGACACGAATCGGGAAAAACTGTTTTTT.

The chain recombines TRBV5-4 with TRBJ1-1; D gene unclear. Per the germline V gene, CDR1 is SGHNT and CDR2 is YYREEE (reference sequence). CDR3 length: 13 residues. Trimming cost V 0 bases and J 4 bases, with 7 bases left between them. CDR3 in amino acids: CASSLAKGTEAFF. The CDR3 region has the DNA TGTGCCAGCAGCTTGGCCAAGGGCACTGAAGCTTTCTTT.

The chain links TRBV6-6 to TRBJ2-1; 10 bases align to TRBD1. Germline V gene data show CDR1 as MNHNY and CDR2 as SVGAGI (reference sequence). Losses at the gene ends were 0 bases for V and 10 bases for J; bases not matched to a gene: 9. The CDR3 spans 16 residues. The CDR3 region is CASSYSGTGAPGEQFF. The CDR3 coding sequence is TGTGCCAGCAGTTACTCCGGGACAGGGGCCCCCGGGGAGCAGTTCTTC.

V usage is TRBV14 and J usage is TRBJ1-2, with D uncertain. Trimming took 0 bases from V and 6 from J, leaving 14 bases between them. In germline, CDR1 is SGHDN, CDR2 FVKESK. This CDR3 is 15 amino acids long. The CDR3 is CASSQDLGPADGYTF. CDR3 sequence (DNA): TGTGCCAGCAGCCAAGATCTTGGGCCAGCGGATGGCTACACCTTC.

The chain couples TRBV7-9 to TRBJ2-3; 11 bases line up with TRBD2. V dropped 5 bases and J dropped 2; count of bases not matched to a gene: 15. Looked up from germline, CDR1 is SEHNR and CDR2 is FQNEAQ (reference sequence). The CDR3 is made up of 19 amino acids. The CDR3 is CASSLNVGTSGTYTDTQYF. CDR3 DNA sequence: TGTGCCAGCAGCCTAAACGTAGGGACTAGCGGAACCTACACAGATACGCAGTATTTT.

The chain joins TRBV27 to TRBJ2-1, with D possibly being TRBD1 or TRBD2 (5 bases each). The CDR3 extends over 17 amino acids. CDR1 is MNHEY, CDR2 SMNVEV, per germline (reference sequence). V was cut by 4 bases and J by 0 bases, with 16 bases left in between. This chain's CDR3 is CASSSLGTVSSYNEQFF. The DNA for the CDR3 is TGTGCCAGCAGTTCATTGGGGACGGTTAGCTCCTACAATGAGCAGTTCTTC.

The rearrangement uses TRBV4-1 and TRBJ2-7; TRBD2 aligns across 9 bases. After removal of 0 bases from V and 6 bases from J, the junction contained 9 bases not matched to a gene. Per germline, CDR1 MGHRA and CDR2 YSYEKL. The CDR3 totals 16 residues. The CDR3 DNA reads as TGCGCCAGCAGCCAAGATTCGGTAGCGGGAGCCGGCGAGCAGTACTTC. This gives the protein CASSQDSVAGAGEQYF.

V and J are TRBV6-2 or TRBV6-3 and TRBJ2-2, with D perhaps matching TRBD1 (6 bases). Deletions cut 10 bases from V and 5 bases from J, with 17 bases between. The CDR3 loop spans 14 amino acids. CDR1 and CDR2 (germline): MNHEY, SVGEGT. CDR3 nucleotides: TGTGCCATTCGGACAGACCACCCGACCGGGGAGCTGTTTTTT. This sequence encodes CAIRTDHPTGELFF.

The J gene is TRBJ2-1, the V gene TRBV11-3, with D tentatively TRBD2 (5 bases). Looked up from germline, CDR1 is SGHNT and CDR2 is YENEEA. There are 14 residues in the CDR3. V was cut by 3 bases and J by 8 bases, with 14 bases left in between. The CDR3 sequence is CASSFTGSVDEQFF. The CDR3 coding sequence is TGTGCCAGCAGCTTTACGGGATCAGTCGATGAGCAGTTCTTC.

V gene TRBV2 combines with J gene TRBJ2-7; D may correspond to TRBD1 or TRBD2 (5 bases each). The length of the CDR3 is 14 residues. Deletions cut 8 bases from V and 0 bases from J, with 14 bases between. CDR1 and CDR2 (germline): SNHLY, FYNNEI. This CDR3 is CASEGRQTSYEQYF. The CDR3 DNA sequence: TGTGCCAGCGAGGGACGGCAGACCTCCTACGAGCAGTACTTC.

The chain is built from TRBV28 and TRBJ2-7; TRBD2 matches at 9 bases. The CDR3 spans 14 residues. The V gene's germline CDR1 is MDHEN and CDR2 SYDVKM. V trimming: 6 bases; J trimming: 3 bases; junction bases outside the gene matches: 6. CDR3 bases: TGTGCCAGCAGACCACTAGCGGGCGACTACGAGCAGTACTTC. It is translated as CASRPLAGDYEQYF.

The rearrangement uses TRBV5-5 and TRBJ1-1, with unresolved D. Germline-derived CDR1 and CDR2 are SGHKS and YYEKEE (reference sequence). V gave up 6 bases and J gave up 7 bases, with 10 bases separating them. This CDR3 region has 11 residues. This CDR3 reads CASTLGSEAFF. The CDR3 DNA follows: TGTGCCAGCACCCTTGGGAGTGAAGCTTTCTTT. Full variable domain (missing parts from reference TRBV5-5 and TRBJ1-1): DAGVTQSPTHLIKTRGQQVTLRCSPISGHKSVSWYQQVLGQGPQFIFQYYEKEERGRGNFPDRFSARQFPNYSSELNVNALLLGDSALYLCASTLGSEAFFGQGTRLTVV.

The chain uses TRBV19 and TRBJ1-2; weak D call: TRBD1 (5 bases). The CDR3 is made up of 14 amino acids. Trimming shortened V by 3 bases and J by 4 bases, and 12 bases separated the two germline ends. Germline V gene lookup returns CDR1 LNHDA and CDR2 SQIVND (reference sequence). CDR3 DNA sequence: TGTGCCAGTAGTATGGGACTTTCCACCTATGGCTACACCTTC. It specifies CASSMGLSTYGYTF.

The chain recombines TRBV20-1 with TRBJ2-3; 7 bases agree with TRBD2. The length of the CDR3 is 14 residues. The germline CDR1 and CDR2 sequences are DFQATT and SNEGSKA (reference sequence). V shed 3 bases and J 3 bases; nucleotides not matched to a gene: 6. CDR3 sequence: CSASPRESTDTQYF. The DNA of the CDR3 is TGCAGTGCTAGCCCGCGGGAGTCTACAGATACGCAGTATTTT.

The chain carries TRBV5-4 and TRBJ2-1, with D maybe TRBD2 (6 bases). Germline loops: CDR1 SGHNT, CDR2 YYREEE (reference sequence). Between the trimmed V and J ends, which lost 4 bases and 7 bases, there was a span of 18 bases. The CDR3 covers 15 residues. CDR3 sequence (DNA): TGTGCCAGCAGCCCGGCGGGACTCAGTACAAATGAGCAGTTCTTC. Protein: CASSPAGLSTNEQFF.

The CDR3 protein is CASSPGSFQETQYF. The CDR3 DNA sequence: TGTGCCAGCAGCCCCGGGAGTTTCCAAGAGACCCAGTACTTC. The rearrangement links TRBV3-1 to TRBJ2-5; weak D call: TRBD2 (6 bases). The CDR3 consists of 14 residues. Trimming took 4 bases from V and 1 from J, leaving 10 bases between them. Germline V lookup: CDR1 LGHDT, CDR2 YNNKEL (reference sequence).

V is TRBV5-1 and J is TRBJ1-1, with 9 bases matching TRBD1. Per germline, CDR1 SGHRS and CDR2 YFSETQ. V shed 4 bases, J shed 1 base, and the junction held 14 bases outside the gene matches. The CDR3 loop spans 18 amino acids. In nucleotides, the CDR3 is TGCGCCAGCAGCCAGAATCCGGGACAGGGACGGAGGAACACTGAAGCTTTCTTT. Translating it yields CASSQNPGQGRRNTEAFF.